This is a list of T cell receptor beta chains from one sample in a study of tumor and adjacent non-tumor tissue in lung cancer. MiXCR, applied by TCRdb to the multiplex PCR reads, yields one record per CDR3 protein. Altogether 77,000 or so distinct CDR3 sequences are present, 60% to 85% being singletons, with the ten largest covering 12%. Material for sequencing was lung tumor tissue. These receptors all stem from a woman in her 50s with non-small cell lung cancer. CDR3s leave out the opening cysteine and the closing phenylalanine or tryptophan. D genes are given only for firm matches.

TRBV6-4	-	ASTEGNTGELF
TRBV11-2	-	ASSLTGINEKLF
TRBV12-3/TRBV12-4	-	ASSPRGNTEAI
TRBV28	-	DSSWSRYSNQPQH
TRBV29-1	-	SADIGSGIGVGEQY
TRBV24-1	-	ATRDFRDTGELF
TRBV4-2	-	ASSHTLAVYERY
TRBV4-2	-	VSSQERLGGEDRYEQY
TRBV5-1	TRBD2	ASSLGLAGGRITDTQY
TRBV12-3/TRBV12-4	-	ASSLDWGERNEQY
TRBV20-1	TRBD1	SGTTGYEQN
TRBV12-3/TRBV12-4	-	ASSLPLARAGDTQY
TRBV12-3/TRBV12-4	-	ASSLQGGETQY
TRBV29-1	-	SATVMERMDGYT
TRBV11-2	-	TSSSTVYDEQF
TRBV28	-	ASSSSARVNSPLH
TRBV6-1	TRBD2	ASCEIPWESGRPSTDTQY
TRBV11-2	-	ASCLTETAYEQY
TRBV4-1	-	ASSQDGGSDQHQQ
TRBV4-1	-	ASIAGPPNYGHT
TRBV4-1	-	TSSPPGMTNTEAF
TRBV6-5	-	ASSYCRRGRRTDTQY
TRBV12-3/TRBV12-4	TRBD2	ASSNGLLGLYKEQF
TRBV4-2	TRBD2	VNSQVGLDYEQY
TRBV2	TRBD2	ASSEARAGGREQY
TRBV12-3/TRBV12-4	-	TTSLRPEKLF
TRBV6-5	-	ASSLRGGGAEAS
TRBV6-6	TRBD2	VNKIGLAQITGELF
TRBV7-9	-	VSSVRGLGNEQF
TRBV24-1	-	ATNDLRGNSYNEQF
TRBV7-9	-	ASSKNPNTRGLF
TRBV4-2	-	ASSLEGPDTQY
TRBV20-1	-	SAREMGNFGYT
TRBV29-1	-	NVAPRIPDTQS
TRBV6-5	-	ASSTWNTATQY
TRBV20-1	TRBD2	SAFGLAGVYGDEQY
TRBV10-1	TRBD2	ACTGSGTSGSNEQF
TRBV28	-	ASRSRGFFEWY
TRBV4-1	-	ASSRVRDFTDTQY
TRBV11-2	-	ASGILGREQY
TRBV4-1	TRBD1	TSRQRTGADTQY
TRBV9	-	ASSVGIGDDSFNRPQH
TRBV11-2	-	ASSLRVEDGYT
TRBV6-1	TRBD2	ASSEGLTGSYDQY
TRBV24-1	TRBD2	ATSAALAGATDTQY
TRBV4-2	TRBD2	VSSQEAGDPYNEHF
TRBV6-2/TRBV6-3	-	ASSLDGNTDTQY
TRBV7-8	-	ASSLGAENEQL
TRBV29-1	TRBD1	NVRTGARNGVGTDTQY
TRBV29-1	-	GVLSGRNNEQF
TRBV28	TRBD2	ASSLGVAGLGCTQY
TRBV29-1	-	SVVPPGCNTEAF
TRBV12-3/TRBV12-4	-	ASSFDRGSSTLH
TRBV11-2	TRBD1	ASSLGQGVDGGYT
TRBV29-1	TRBD2	SVELSGSSYDEQF